A single sample gave rise to the 15 T cell receptor beta chains below, sequenced in a study of blood T cell repertoires in COVID-19. TCRdb's table, derived via immunoSEQ multiplex PCR, lists solely in-frame clones and lacks some. The table lists over 300,000 clones, more than 80% of them singletons, with roughly 6.7% in the top ten. Sequenced: peripheral blood. These receptors came from a man younger than 35 who had recovered from COVID-19.

V gene TRBV7-8 combines with J gene TRBJ2-7; 8 nucleotides match TRBD2. From germline, CDR1 is SGHVS and CDR2 FQNEAQ. The trim removed 5 bases at V and 3 bases at J, leaving 6 bases unmatched. This CDR3 has 14 amino acids. The CDR3 is CASSPPGGFYEQYF. CDR3 in DNA: TGTGCCAGCAGCCCCCCGGGGGGGTTCTACGAGCAGTACTTC.

V usage is TRBV24-1 and J usage is TRBJ2-3; possibly TRBD2 for D (5 bases). The CDR3 runs 12 residues. The germline V and J ends were trimmed by 5 bases and 3 bases, with 5 bases remaining between them. Per germline, CDR1 KGHDR and CDR2 SFDVKD. The CDR3 spells CATSAGTDTQYF. The CDR3 bases are TGTGCCACCAGTGCGGGGACAGATACGCAGTATTTT.

V usage is TRBV24-1 and J usage is TRBJ2-7; 12 nucleotides align to TRBD2. Germline lookup yields CDR1 KGHDR and CDR2 SFDVKD. The J segment lost 3 bases and the V segment lost 4 bases, leaving 6 bases of the junction unmatched. The CDR3 contains 16 residues. CDR3 residues: CATSEPGLAGLYEQYF. The DNA for the CDR3 is TGTGCCACCAGTGAGCCCGGACTAGCGGGGCTCTACGAGCAGTACTTC.

The rearrangement links TRBV7-6 to TRBJ2-7; TRBD2 aligns across 9 bases. CDR1 and CDR2 (germline): SGHVS, FNYEAQ. The CDR3 consists of 16 residues. V trimming: 5 bases; J trimming: 2 bases; junction bases outside the gene matches: 10. The CDR3 region is CASSHSAGGTPYEQYF. CDR3 coding DNA: TGTGCCAGCAGCCACAGCGCGGGAGGGACCCCCTACGAGCAGTACTTC.

This clone has just one count. This chain links TRBV3-1 (or the pseudogene TRBV3-2) with TRBJ2-3; 10 bases map to TRBD2. Unmatched junction bases numbered 5, after V lost 3 bases and J lost 8 bases. Germline CDR1 reads LGHDT; CDR2 reads YNNKEL (reference sequence). This CDR3 region has 14 residues. The CDR3 coding sequence is TGTGCCAGCAGCCATACAGGACTAGCGGCTACGCAGTATTTT. Amino acid sequence: CASSHTGLAATQYF.

The J gene is TRBJ1-5, the V gene TRBV15, with D unclear. Germline V gene sequence: CDR1 LNHNV, CDR2 YYDKDF (reference sequence). V lost 1 base to trimming and J lost 4 bases, with 5 bases between them. This CDR3 region has 13 residues. The CDR3 region is CATSRVTNQPQHF. The CDR3 DNA reads TGTGCCACCAGCAGAGTAACTAATCAGCCCCAGCATTTT.

V usage is TRBV10-1 and J usage is TRBJ2-1, with 9 bases aligning to TRBD2. J gave up 2 bases and V 2 bases, and 4 bases lay outside the gene matches. CDR1 and CDR2 from the germline V gene are WNHNN and SYGVQD (reference sequence). The CDR3 has 16 residues. In DNA, the CDR3 is TGCGCCAGCAGTGAGGCATCTAGCGGGGCCTACAATGAGCAGTTCTTC. Residues: CASSEASSGAYNEQFF.

The chain recombines TRBV2 with TRBJ1-1; 7 bases map to TRBD1. The germline gives CDR1 SNHLY, CDR2 FYNNEI. Losses at the gene ends were 7 bases for V and 0 bases for J; bases not matched to a gene: 8. This CDR3 has 15 amino acids. This CDR3 is CASNKAGGMNTEAFF. The CDR3 nucleotides are TGTGCCAGCAATAAGGCAGGGGGGATGAACACTGAAGCTTTCTTT.

The chain recombines TRBV5-8 with TRBJ2-5, with D unclear. The CDR3 loop spans 14 amino acids. Germline CDR1 reads SGHTS; CDR2 reads YDEGEE. V was shortened by 0 bases and J by 5 bases, with 11 bases between the two germline ends. CDR3 protein: CASSLGVVRETQYF. CDR3 in DNA: TGTGCCAGCAGCTTGGGAGTGGTTCGGGAGACCCAGTACTTC.

This chain connects TRBV18 to TRBJ1-3; no firm D call. The length of the CDR3 is 15 residues. Germline loops: CDR1 KGHSH, CDR2 LQKENI. The V gene lost 3 bases and the J gene lost 2 bases, with 11 bases spanning the gap. The CDR3 protein is CASSPAGWAGNTIYF. As DNA, the CDR3 is TGTGCCAGCTCACCGGCGGGGTGGGCTGGAAACACCATATATTTT.

The rearrangement links TRBV6-5 to TRBJ2-3; 8 nucleotides match TRBD2. V lost 7 bases and J lost 1; bases outside the gene matches: 7. The CDR3 consists of 15 residues. Germline lookup yields CDR1 MNHEY and CDR2 SVGAGI. The CDR3 is CASNRAGAGTDTQYF. CDR3 nucleotide sequence: TGTGCCAGCAACAGAGCGGGAGCTGGCACAGATACGCAGTATTTT.

The gene calls are TRBV5-1 and TRBJ1-6, with D possibly being TRBD1 (6 bases). V was cut by 4 bases and J by 10 bases, with 15 bases left in between. Germline CDR1 is SGHRS and CDR2 is YFSETQ. This CDR3 is 14 amino acids long. The CDR3 loop is CASSTSQGDSPLHF. The CDR3, as DNA: TGCGCCAGCAGCACCTCACAGGGTGACTCACCCCTCCACTTT.

The chain employs TRBV4-2 and TRBJ1-1; 11 bases match TRBD1. With 2 bases clipped from V and 3 bases from J, the junction kept 8 bases outside the gene matches. The CDR3 has 17 amino acids. Per the germline V gene, CDR1 is LGHNA and CDR2 is YNFKEQ. The CDR3 protein is CASSQIPGQGGYTEAFF. The CDR3 bases are TGTGCCAGCAGCCAAATACCGGGACAGGGGGGGTACACTGAAGCTTTCTTT.

The chain combines TRBV12-3 or TRBV12-4 with TRBJ2-7; no firm D call. Trimming took off 2 bases at V and 4 bases at J, with 9 bases between the two ends. This CDR3 spans 13 amino acids. CDR3: CASSLSPYYEQYF. CDR3 in DNA: TGTGCCAGCAGTTTAAGCCCGTATTACGAGCAGTACTTC.

V and J are TRBV9 and TRBJ1-5; 7 bases agree with TRBD1. J was trimmed by 5 bases and V by 2 bases; bases with no gene match: 7. The V gene's germline CDR1 is SGDLS and CDR2 YYNGEE. The CDR3 contains 15 residues. CDR3 in amino acids: CASSVEGGQYQPQHF. The DNA of the CDR3 is TGTGCCAGCAGCGTGGAAGGGGGCCAGTATCAGCCCCAGCATTTT.